This T cell receptor (beta chain) was found in a study of blood T cell repertoires in COVID-19 (dated by TCRdb to 2018 to 2021). Turning to the overall study: Samples covering the acute and convalescent phases of COVID-19 were provided by collaborators in the United States, Italy and Spain. The material from the prospective study consisted of cDNA or gDNA derived from T cells, B-cell-depleted T cells, or PBMCs. A freely available public database, intended as a resource for researchers studying the immune response to SARS-CoV-2, is where the repertoires were released. Subjects who had been exposed to COVID-19, were actively infected with it, or had recovered from it provided the deeply sampled blood TCRbeta repertoires that made up the dataset. Samples came from the ongoing ImmuneRACE study (first 160 participants) plus 1,254 subjects from 6 global collaborators. Sample metadata almost always included a de-identified subject ID, COVID-19 status, age in years and sex. Where HLA class I and class II types were available, the types were taken from metadata supplied by the sample provider, not from assay-based typing.

Overall results and qualifications from the work: The quantity of clinical and demographic metadata differed by source and by participant and was supplied without curation.

This clone was counted a few times. Which antigen it targets is not known. Qualities for individual bases were not recorded, and no much larger clone is one base off. Whole blood was collected in K2EDTA tubes by collaborating institutions according to the institutions' own protocols. For TCRbeta analysis, collaborators shipped samples in one of three forms: frozen whole blood, isolated PBMCs, or DNA extracted from either of those sample types. V was cut back by 0 bases and J by 3 bases, leaving a gap of 12 bases between them. CDR3 length: 15 amino acids, cysteine to phenylalanine. Only CDR3 DNA is held: 45 bases, read in frame from base 1. Based on the germline V gene, the CDR1 and CDR2 sequences are MGHRA and YSYEKL. TCRbeta CDR3 regions were amplified from genomic DNA using the immunoSEQ Assay, a bias-controlled multiplex PCR. Per the original workflow: Nucleated cell counts per sample were estimated from amplification of reference gene primers within the assay. To quantify the absolute abundance of each unique TCRbeta CDR3 rearrangement, sequence reads were collapsed and filtered. For each sample, productive Simpson clonality was calculated as the square root of Simpson's diversity index over productive rearrangements. The immuneACCESS repertoire file appears here via TCRdb, limited to in-frame rearrangements. These files lack a portion of the clones; in checked studies, under half of the deficit traces to unresolved V genes, and the cause of the others is not known. V, J and clone size were drawn from that table, and D and trimming were deduced from the DNA. The sample records about 30,000 clones, approximately 90% of which are singletons. The biggest ten clones account for roughly 2.3% of the sample.

Sequenced input: peripheral blood. Recombination linked TRBV4-1 to TRBJ2-7; TRBD2 is possibly the D segment (5 matching bases). The origin of this receptor is a man aged 50 to 60 with active COVID-19. The CDR3 reads as follows: CASSQDMRVGYEQYF. The bases are TGCGCCAGCAGCCAAGATATGAGGGTTGGCTACGAGCAGTACTTC.